Shown below are 2 T cell receptor beta chains from a single sample sequenced in a study of radiation and T cells in renal cell carcinoma. Libraries were prepared by immunoSEQ multiplex PCR; TCRdb keeps only in-frame clonotypes and omits some of them. The sample shows about 49,000 clones, 65% to 90% of them seen only once. Time point denoted: baseline pretreatment blood. Sample treatment: 15 Gy SBRT to primary tumor, nephrectomy 4 weeks later. The source was blood, collected from a patient whose treatment included radiotherapy and nephrectomy. These receptors all stem from a woman in her seventies with renal cell carcinoma.

The chain links TRBV5-1 to TRBJ1-3; the match to TRBD1 covers 7 bases. Germline values: CDR1 SGHRS, CDR2 YFSETQ. V gave up 4 bases and J gave up 0 bases; unmatched junction bases: 7. The length of the CDR3 is 16 residues. CDR3 in DNA: TGCGCCAGCAGCCCTAGACAGGGTCTCTCTGGAAACACCATATATTTT. It yields the protein CASSPRQGLSGNTIYF.

The chain employs TRBV9 and TRBJ1-3; D is perhaps TRBD1 (6 bases). Trimming stripped 0 bases from V and 4 bases from J, with 14 bases between. This CDR3 contains 16 residues. CDR1 is SGDLS and CDR2 is YYNGEE in the germline V gene. CDR3 in amino acids: CASSVEDSLEGNTIYF. Here the CDR3 DNA reads TGTGCCAGCAGCGTAGAGGACAGCCTAGAGGGAAACACCATATATTTT.